The 4 T cell receptor beta chains below come from one sample, sequenced in a study of blood T cells in healthy people across ages. A sample-barcoded 5' primer and a J-beta primer mix were used in a second PCR of roughly 7 to 11 cycles. TCRdb fed the 5' RACE reads into MiXCR, producing one record per CDR3 protein. In the table there are approximately 1,000,000 distinct CDR3 sequences, 35% to 50% of which are singletons. The sequencing input was blood. Receptors originate from a woman aged 55-70 years in good health.

A few counts support this clonotype. The chain employs TRBV7-2 and TRBJ2-3; 10 nucleotides agree with TRBD2. Trimming at V came to 1 base and at J to 3 bases, leaving 19 bases not matched to a gene. Per the germline V gene, CDR1 is SGHTA and CDR2 is FQGNSA. The CDR3 runs to 21 residues. This CDR3 is CASSLVHAWVAGGGRTDTQYF. The CDR3 bases are TGTGCCAGCAGCTTAGTTCATGCATGGGTAGCGGGAGGCGGCCGTACAGATACGCAGTATTTT.

In its sample, this clonotype was seen a few times. V usage is TRBV7-6 and J usage is TRBJ1-2; D is undetermined. The CDR3 length is 14 residues. Trimming removed 0 bases at V and 4 bases at J, with 9 bases between. Germline V gene lookup returns CDR1 SGHVS and CDR2 FNYEAQ. CDR3 amino acids: CASSLAPDGYGYTF. For the CDR3, the DNA is TGTGCCAGCAGCTTAGCCCCGGACGGCTATGGCTACACCTTC.

This chain links TRBV29-1 with TRBJ2-5; maybe TRBD2 (6 bases). Trimming removed 0 bases at V and 4 bases at J, with 21 bases between. The CDR3 extends over 17 amino acids. The germline CDR1 and CDR2 sequences are SQVTM and ANQGSEA. As DNA, the CDR3 is TGCAGCGTTGAAGAGTCCCCCACTAGCCGAACGGGAGAGACCCAGTACTTC. It encodes CSVEESPTSRTGETQYF.

The chain carries TRBV6-1 and TRBJ1-2, with D unresolved. The CDR3 loop spans 11 amino acids. V lost 0 bases and J lost 10, with 6 bases in between. Germline CDR1 MNHNS, CDR2 SASEGT. The DNA of the CDR3 is TGTGCCAGCAGTGAAGCTGGCCCCTACACCTTC. This encodes CASSEAGPYTF.